This record looks at one TCR beta chain sequence and its context. Its matching antigen is unknown. The assay was immunoSEQ multiplex PCR, and TCRdb's table has in-frame clones only and misses some. This sample has around 350,000 clones; 70% to 75% occur once, and the top ten carry 10%. The sample belongs to a study of shared clonotypes between healthy human individuals. Study-level information: Three plates were used per donor for CD4 naive, three for CD4 memory, two for CD8 naive and one for CD8 memory. Regarding the study as a whole: Rarefaction gave evidence that sorted-subset sequencing remained incomplete despite large depth. Naive CD4 clonotypes overlapped across a handful of donors at roughly 5.1%.

None of the donors, who were healthy HIV-negative adults, had recently had acute infections or vaccinations. This CDR3 has 11 residues. Germline assignment: CDR1 DFQATT and CDR2 SNEGSKA (reference sequence). V lost 3 bases and J lost 11, with 11 bases in between. The genes are TRBV20-1 and TRBJ1-5; no definite D call. Material for sequencing was memory CD4+ T cells sorted from blood. Described subset: CD45RA-negative fraction. The source is a man aged 25-40 years in good health. In DNA form, the CDR3 reads TGCAGTGCTAGGACCCCGGAAGCCCAGCATTTT. It translates to CSARTPEAQHF.